The subject of this entry is one TCR beta chain. The sample belongs to a study of patients and donors after allogeneic stem cell transplantation. TCRdb independently ran MiXCR on the RT-PCR reads; one entry per CDR3 protein. The table has roughly 230,000 distinct CDR3 sequences, approximately 14% seen once; the top ten hold 11%. The V gene lost 7 bases and the J gene lost 4 bases, with 16 bases spanning the gap. The length of the CDR3 is 14 residues. Germline V lookup: CDR1 SGHVS, CDR2 FQNEAQ. The rearrangement uses TRBV7-8 and TRBJ2-5; the D gene could be TRBD1 or TRBD2 (5 bases each). Sample: blood, either unsorted or a sorted T cell fraction (not recorded which). The TCR was taken from a human donor who was either an allogeneic HSCT recipient or a stem cell or donor lymphocyte infusion donor (not recorded which). It is not recorded whose cells these are; they may come from a transplant donor. As DNA, the CDR3 is TGTGCCAGCACCTCGGACTTGGGGCGAGAGACCCAGTACTTC. It encodes CASTSDLGRETQYF.